The source of this T cell receptor (beta chain) is a study of cytomegalovirus exposure and HLA in healthy donors. Study observations and caveats: A missense DCLRE1C variant was associated with V- and J-gene trimming of TCR beta chains in a later analysis, and an independent cohort replicated the association. Later analysis identified several of the most significant clusters that appeared linked to common viral pathogens.

For this clone: Antigen specificity is unknown.

The CDR3 contains 15 residues. The V end lost 3 bases, the J end lost 11 bases, and 17 bases lay between the germline ends. The germline V gene has CDR1 LNHDA and CDR2 SQIVND (reference sequence). PCR involved 60 Vbeta and 13 Jbeta primers. Original processing notes: Per a later analysis, the number of unique TCR beta chains was some 80 million, of which some 9.9 million were shared. TCRdb's table, derived via immunoSEQ multiplex PCR, lists solely in-frame clones and lacks some. V, J and clone size were drawn from that table, and D and trimming were deduced from the DNA. In the table there are about 270,000 clones, 65% to 85% of which are singletons.

Source material: PBMCs. This TCR derives from a female donor in good health and CMV-seronegative. This chain links TRBV19 with TRBJ2-6; TRBD1 is a possible D gene (6 bases). CDR3 sequence reads: CASSIKQGPLYVLTF. Written as DNA, the CDR3 is TGTGCCAGTAGTATTAAACAGGGCCCCTTATACGTCCTGACTTTC.